The present TCR beta chain was sequenced within a study of T cell repertoires in ileal Crohn's disease. Findings and caveats of the study: High-frequency clones were more common in sorted CD8 than CD4 cells.

Each sample's TCRB immunosequencing used around 0.5 micrograms of biopsy DNA. The repertoire was sequenced with immunoSEQ multiplex PCR; TCRdb's copy has only in-frame clones and lacks some. The repertoire holds about 13,000 clones, with roughly 80% as singletons. Patients were adults with ileal or ileocolonic Crohn's disease needing resection. From germline, CDR1 is SGHTA and CDR2 FQGTGA. With 5 bases removed from V and 1 base from J, the gap between germline ends came to 17 bases. This CDR3 has 17 amino acids. This clone appeared a few times. Its target is not known. The receptor was isolated from an adult with Crohn's disease. The chain has TRBV7-3 and TRBJ2-2; possibly TRBD2 for D (6 bases). Sequenced material: ileal tissue. The CDR3 sequence: CASSPIGGAGNTGELFF. The CDR3 coding sequence is TGTGCCAGCAGCCCCATAGGAGGGGCCGGGAACACCGGGGAGCTGTTTTTT.